This TCR beta chain was sequenced during a study of shared clonotypes between healthy human individuals. Study-wide results and caveats: Represented diversity (both genetic and exposure-history) was limited by the small number of donors. Memory subsets generally showed smaller estimated richness than naive subsets did.

The assay was immunoSEQ multiplex PCR, and TCRdb's table has in-frame clones only and misses some. The sample has roughly 2.1 million clones, just over 90% seen once. On this clone itself: Its target is unknown.

CD8 cells classed as naive were CD45RO-negative and positively selected for CCR7, excluding terminally differentiated effector memory CD45RA+ cells. The germline gives CDR1 MDHEN, CDR2 SYDVKM. The CDR3 runs to 17 residues. The V and J ends lost 5 bases and 0 bases, in that order; junction bases with no gene match: 9. The receptor comes from a man in his late teens or twenties in good health. Some clones in this sample may be carry-over from other donors' samples. Sequencing used naive CD8+ T cells from PBMCs. The chain recombines TRBV28 with TRBJ2-1; 8 positions match TRBD2. The CDR3 DNA follows: TGTGCCAGCAGTCCCAGCGGGGGTCGGAACTCCTACAATGAGCAGTTCTTC. Residues: CASSPSGGRNSYNEQFF.